The 32 T cell receptor beta chains presented below share a single source sample, sequenced in a study of identical twins. TCRdb processed the 5' RACE reads anew with MiXCR; each CDR3 protein has one entry. The sample has about 700,000 distinct CDR3 sequences, around 8.3% seen once. These data were likewise used in another study, on yellow fever vaccine responses in identical twins.

Sequenced material: PBMCs. These receptors originate from a woman aged 18-29 years in good health.

This clonotype was seen a handful of times. The CDR3 is CASSINPRFTDTQYF. The CDR3 bases are TGTGCCAGTAGTATTAATCCTCGATTCACAGATACGCAGTATTTT. The chain couples TRBV19 to TRBJ2-3; no firm D call. CDR3 length equals 15 residues. Germline V gene data show CDR1 as LNHDA and CDR2 as SQIVND (reference sequence). Trimming shortened V by 3 bases and J by 2 bases, and 12 bases separated the two germline ends.

This clonotype was counted a few times. This chain connects TRBV6-2 or TRBV6-3 to TRBJ2-7; 8 bases are shared with TRBD1. The CDR3 is made up of 13 amino acids. The J segment lost 3 bases and the V segment lost 5 bases, leaving 3 bases of the junction unmatched. Per germline, CDR1 MNHEY and CDR2 SVGEGT. This chain's CDR3 is CASSRTGNYEQYF. The DNA of the CDR3 is TGTGCCAGCAGTAGGACAGGGAACTACGAGCAGTACTTC.

The gene calls are TRBV7-2 and TRBJ2-1; unclear D gene. The germline gives CDR1 SGHTA, CDR2 FQGNSA. V was shortened by 2 bases and J by 12 bases, with 8 bases between the two germline ends. CDR3 size: 11 residues. The CDR3 nucleotides are TGTGCCAGCAGCTTAAAGAAGGGGCAGTTCTTC. Translating it yields CASSLKKGQFF.

The sample holds a few counts of this clonotype. The gene calls are TRBV9 and TRBJ2-3, with TRBD1 matching over 7 bases. Germline values: CDR1 SGDLS, CDR2 YYNGEE. V lost 0 bases and J lost 4; bases outside the gene matches: 5. The CDR3 extends over 15 amino acids. The CDR3 sequence is CASSVEGALADTQYF. The CDR3 region has the DNA TGTGCCAGCAGCGTAGAGGGGGCGCTCGCAGATACGCAGTATTTT.

This CDR3 reads CASSLAAGMGNIQYF. Here the CDR3 DNA reads TGCGCCAGCAGCTTGGCGGCGGGGATGGGAAACATTCAGTACTTC. The V and J genes are TRBV5-1 and TRBJ2-4; tentative D call: TRBD2 (6 bases). The V gene's germline CDR1 is SGHRS and CDR2 YFSETQ. The CDR3 contains 15 residues. Trimming left V 0 bases short and J 6 bases short, with 13 bases between.

Ten or more counts support this clonotype. V is TRBV6-5 and J is TRBJ1-2, with 7 positions matching TRBD1. The CDR3 sequence is 16 residues long. CDR1 and CDR2 (germline): MNHEY, SVGAGI. Trimming cost V 4 bases and J 4 bases; bases outside gene matches: 12. The CDR3 sequence: CASSLQLQQGTYGYTF. DNA of the CDR3: TGTGCCAGCAGTTTACAACTACAACAGGGGACCTATGGCTACACCTTC.

This clonotype has just a few counts. This rearrangement joins TRBV2 to TRBJ2-1; D uncertain. V lost 2 bases and J lost 7, with 6 bases in between. The germline V gene has CDR1 SNHLY and CDR2 FYNNEI. CDR3 length equals 12 residues. CDR3 sequence: CASSENQNEQFF. CDR3 DNA: TGTGCCAGCAGTGAAAACCAAAATGAGCAGTTCTTC.

The genes are TRBV7-2 and TRBJ1-1, with 9 nucleotides matching TRBD1. The CDR3 extends over 16 amino acids. CDR1 is SGHTA, CDR2 FQGNSA, per germline. Trimming at V came to 3 bases and at J to 3 bases, leaving 8 bases not matched to a gene. The CDR3 region has the DNA TGTGCCAGCAGCTTTTCCGGGACAGGGTATGACACTGAAGCTTTCTTT. Protein: CASSFSGTGYDTEAFF.

This clonotype occurred a few times. The V call is TRBV4-3, the J call TRBJ2-7; the D is unclear. CDR3 size: 14 residues. V was pared by 3 bases and J by 2 bases, with 11 bases between. Germline-derived CDR1 and CDR2 are LGHNA and YSLEER. CDR3 bases: TGCGCCAGCAGCCATCAGACGGAAACCTACGAGCAGTACTTC. Residues: CASSHQTETYEQYF.

This chain joins TRBV7-9 and TRBJ2-7; perhaps TRBD2 as D (5 bases). Trimming took 5 bases from V and 4 from J, leaving 18 bases between them. This CDR3 contains 15 residues. Germline V gives CDR1 SEHNR, CDR2 FQNEAQ (reference sequence). The CDR3 DNA follows: TGTGCCAGCAGCGGCCCGGGTAGGAGGCGGTACGAGCAGTACTTC. This encodes CASSGPGRRRYEQYF.

A few counts support this clonotype. The chain combines TRBV20-1 with TRBJ2-2; TRBD2 is a possible D gene (6 bases). The CDR3 spans 16 residues. Trimming took 6 bases from V and 7 from J, leaving 24 bases between them. Germline CDR1 DFQATT, CDR2 SNEGSKA (reference sequence). CDR3 coding DNA: TGCAGTGCCAGGCAGCGGACTACGCTAGCTAGCGGGGAGCTGTTTTTT. This gives the protein CSARQRTTLASGELFF.

In its sample, this clonotype was seen a few times. The V gene is TRBV20-1, the J gene TRBJ2-3; D is unresolved. CDR3 length equals 14 residues. Germline lookup yields CDR1 DFQATT and CDR2 SNEGSKA (reference sequence). V lost 0 bases to trimming and J lost 6 bases, with 13 bases between them. The CDR3 nucleotides read TGCAGTGCTAGAGATTCGGAGAAAGCTGATACGCAGTATTTT. This codes for CSARDSEKADTQYF.

The genes are TRBV13 and TRBJ2-3, with 8 bases matching TRBD2. Germline V lookup: CDR1 PRHDT, CDR2 FYEKMQ (reference sequence). CDR3 length: 18 amino acids. V gave up 0 bases and J gave up 6 bases; unmatched junction bases: 14. CDR3 loop: CASSLGRKRGLGGDTQYF. The CDR3 DNA reads as TGTGCCAGCAGCTTAGGCCGCAAGCGGGGGTTAGGGGGGGATACGCAGTATTTT. Looking up the rest from reference TRBV13 and TRBJ2-3 gives the full variable domain: AAGVIQSPRHLIKEKRETATLKCYPIPRHDTVYWYQQGPGQDPQFLISFYEKMQSDKGSIPDRFSAQQFSDYHSELNMSSLELGDSALYFCASSLGRKRGLGGDTQYFGPGTRLTVL.

This clonotype came up many times. The V gene is TRBV6-2 or TRBV6-3, the J gene TRBJ2-7, with 7 bases identical to TRBD1. The ends lost 7 bases at V and 7 bases at J; junction bases unmatched: 13. The CDR3 runs 14 residues. Germline-derived CDR1 and CDR2 are MNHEY and SVGEGT. The CDR3 loop is CASIETQQGWEQYF. CDR3 DNA sequence: TGTGCCAGCATCGAGACTCAACAGGGGTGGGAGCAGTACTTC.

This chain joins TRBV4-3 and TRBJ2-2; TRBD1 might be the D (6 bases). The CDR3 sequence is 15 residues long. The V end lost 0 bases, the J end lost 6 bases, and 11 bases lay between the germline ends. The V gene's germline CDR1 is LGHNA and CDR2 YSLEER. Here the CDR3 DNA reads TGCGCCAGCAGCCAAGAACAGGGATCGGCCGGGGAGCTGTTTTTT. It translates to CASSQEQGSAGELFF.

The chain carries TRBV20-1 and TRBJ2-1; 9 nucleotides match TRBD2. With 1 base clipped from V and 7 bases from J, the junction kept 11 bases outside the gene matches. CDR3 length: 16 residues. From germline, CDR1 is DFQATT and CDR2 SNEGSKA (reference sequence). For the CDR3, the DNA is TGCAGTGCTAGAGCCATAGCTAGCGGGAAATTTAATGAGCAGTTCTTC. Translation gives CSARAIASGKFNEQFF.

The chain is built from TRBV4-3 and TRBJ2-3, with a weak D call TRBD2 (6 bases). Germline CDR1 and CDR2: LGHNA and YSLEER. Trimming took 0 bases from V and 5 from J, leaving 24 bases between them. This CDR3 spans 19 amino acids. CDR3 loop: CASSQDATQLAVWGDTQYF. CDR3 DNA: TGCGCCAGCAGCCAAGACGCCACGCAACTAGCAGTGTGGGGAGATACGCAGTATTTT.

The chain recombines TRBV9 with TRBJ2-7, with TRBD2 as a possible D gene (6 bases). Germline assignment: CDR1 SGDLS and CDR2 YYNGEE. The ends were cut back, 0 bases at V and 5 bases at J, with 15 bases in the middle. This CDR3 region has 15 residues. The CDR3 DNA sequence: TGTGCCAGCAGCGTAGAAGGCGGGAATCTGAACGAGCAGTACTTC. This codes for CASSVEGGNLNEQYF.

This clonotype occurred many times. This rearrangement joins TRBV9 to TRBJ2-7; no firm D call. Trimming took off 0 bases at V and 0 bases at J, with 10 bases between the two ends. The CDR3 sequence is 15 residues long. Germline loops: CDR1 SGDLS, CDR2 YYNGEE. The CDR3 region is CASSVGVDLSYEQYF. Written as DNA, the CDR3 is TGTGCCAGCAGCGTAGGGGTGGACCTCTCCTACGAGCAGTACTTC.

This clonotype has a handful of counts. This sequence joins TRBV2 and TRBJ2-1; D may be TRBD2 (5 bases). The CDR3 is made up of 18 amino acids. CDR1 is SNHLY, CDR2 FYNNEI, per germline. The V end lost 4 bases, the J end lost 0 bases, and 19 bases lay between the germline ends. The CDR3 here is CASSVFGNGLSSYNEQFF. In DNA form, the CDR3 reads TGTGCCAGCAGTGTCTTCGGGAACGGACTTAGCTCCTACAATGAGCAGTTCTTC.

This clonotype was recorded a few times. The gene calls are TRBV12-3 or TRBV12-4 and TRBJ1-1, with TRBD1 as a possible D gene (5 bases). V lost 6 bases, J lost 0 bases, and 11 bases lay in between. The CDR3 runs to 14 residues. The CDR3 DNA sequence: TGTGCCAGCAGGAAACAGGAACTGAACACTGAAGCTTTCTTT. It encodes CASRKQELNTEAFF.

J is TRBJ1-1 and V is TRBV24-1, with 8 bases that match TRBD1. The junction had 9 bases not matched to a gene; V was cut back by 4 bases and J by 6 bases. CDR1 is KGHDR, CDR2 SFDVKD, per germline. The CDR3 has 15 amino acids. The CDR3 sequence: CATSDATGGSAEAFF. Written as DNA, the CDR3 is TGTGCCACCAGTGACGCTACAGGGGGTAGCGCTGAAGCTTTCTTT.

This clonotype showed up just a few times. This chain joins TRBV9 and TRBJ1-2, with D unclear. The V end was cut by 0 bases, the J end by 1 base, with 16 bases between. The CDR3 spans 17 residues. Germline V gene sequence: CDR1 SGDLS, CDR2 YYNGEE. The CDR3 sequence is CASSVALGAELNYGYTF. CDR3 sequence (DNA): TGTGCCAGCAGCGTAGCTCTCGGAGCGGAGCTTAACTATGGCTACACCTTC.

The rearrangement uses TRBV6-1 and TRBJ2-3, with a weak D call TRBD2 (6 bases). There are 14 residues in the CDR3. Trimming removed 4 bases from V and 4 bases from J, with 12 bases in between. CDR1 is MNHNS, CDR2 SASEGT, per germline. CDR3 loop: CASSAGSPADTQYF. The CDR3 coding sequence is TGTGCCAGCAGTGCCGGGAGCCCCGCAGATACGCAGTATTTT.

This clonotype was detected many times. The V and J genes are TRBV7-8 and TRBJ1-5; 9 nucleotides match TRBD1. Losses at the gene ends were 0 bases for V and 4 bases for J; bases not matched to a gene: 4. The CDR3 sequence is 16 residues long. Germline-derived CDR1 and CDR2 are SGHVS and FQNEAQ. The CDR3 loop is CASSLAWDRVNQPQHF. The CDR3 DNA sequence: TGTGCCAGCAGCTTAGCGTGGGACAGGGTAAATCAGCCCCAGCATTTT.

This clonotype was counted at least ten times. This chain connects TRBV29-1 to TRBJ2-3, with no clear D. CDR1 is SQVTM and CDR2 is ANQGSEA in the germline V gene. V shed 3 bases and J shed 3 bases, with 7 bases lying between them. The CDR3 extends over 12 amino acids. Written as DNA, the CDR3 is TGCAGCGTTGACCGCGAAACAGATACGCAGTATTTT. Its protein is CSVDRETDTQYF.

In this sample, this clonotype turned up many times. The CDR3 sequence is CSVGTGIYEQYF. In DNA form, the CDR3 reads TGCAGCGTTGGGACAGGGATCTACGAGCAGTACTTC. This chain uses TRBV29-1 with TRBJ2-7; 8 bases are a match to TRBD1. Trimming took 4 bases from V and 3 from J; bases not matched to a gene: 2. The CDR3 spans 12 residues. Germline lookup yields CDR1 SQVTM and CDR2 ANQGSEA.

This clonotype showed up just a few times. This chain links TRBV28 with TRBJ2-7, with TRBD2 matching over 7 bases. Germline V gene lookup returns CDR1 MDHEN and CDR2 SYDVKM. Trimming removed 6 bases from V and 4 bases from J; junction bases left unmatched: 18. CDR3 length: 17 residues. The CDR3 sequence is CASRTEGSVSGKYEQYF. The CDR3 DNA reads TGTGCCAGCAGGACCGAGGGGAGTGTGAGCGGGAAGTACGAGCAGTACTTC.

This clonotype was detected only a few times. This chain connects TRBV20-1 to TRBJ2-7, with TRBD2 identical over 11 bases. The V and J ends lost 5 bases and 2 bases, in that order; junction bases with no gene match: 8. The CDR3 has 15 amino acids. Germline V gene data show CDR1 as DFQATT and CDR2 as SNEGSKA (reference sequence). The CDR3 bases are TGCAGTGCTCTTACTAGCGGGAGAGCAACCTACGAGCAGTACTTC. Amino acids: CSALTSGRATYEQYF.

CDR3 amino acids: CSVDTSGGGSDIQYF. As DNA, the CDR3 is TGCAGCGTTGATACCTCGGGGGGGGGCTCGGACATTCAGTACTTC. This rearrangement joins TRBV29-1 to TRBJ2-4, with TRBD2 matching over 8 bases. The germline CDR1 and CDR2 sequences are SQVTM and ANQGSEA. With V trimmed by 3 bases and J by 8 bases, 12 bases remained unmatched. The CDR3 totals 15 residues.

In this sample, this clonotype turned up many times. V is TRBV6-2 or TRBV6-3 and J is TRBJ2-1, with D perhaps TRBD1 or TRBD2 (5 bases each). The CDR3 spans 14 residues. V lost 10 bases and J 6 bases, leaving 19 bases between the germline ends. From germline, CDR1 is MNHEY and CDR2 SVGEGT. The CDR3 reads CATQRDPRRNEQFF. As DNA, the CDR3 is TGTGCCACCCAACGGGACCCGAGGCGCAATGAGCAGTTCTTC.

This clonotype was detected a few times. The rearrangement uses TRBV29-1 and TRBJ1-2, with a possible D match to TRBD1 (5 bases). The ends were cut back, 4 bases at V and 6 bases at J, with 18 bases in the middle. The germline V gene has CDR1 SQVTM and CDR2 ANQGSEA. The CDR3 covers 14 residues. CDR3 amino acids: CSVGSRGWGNGYTF. As DNA, the CDR3 is TGCAGCGTTGGAAGCCGTGGGTGGGGGAATGGCTACACCTTC.